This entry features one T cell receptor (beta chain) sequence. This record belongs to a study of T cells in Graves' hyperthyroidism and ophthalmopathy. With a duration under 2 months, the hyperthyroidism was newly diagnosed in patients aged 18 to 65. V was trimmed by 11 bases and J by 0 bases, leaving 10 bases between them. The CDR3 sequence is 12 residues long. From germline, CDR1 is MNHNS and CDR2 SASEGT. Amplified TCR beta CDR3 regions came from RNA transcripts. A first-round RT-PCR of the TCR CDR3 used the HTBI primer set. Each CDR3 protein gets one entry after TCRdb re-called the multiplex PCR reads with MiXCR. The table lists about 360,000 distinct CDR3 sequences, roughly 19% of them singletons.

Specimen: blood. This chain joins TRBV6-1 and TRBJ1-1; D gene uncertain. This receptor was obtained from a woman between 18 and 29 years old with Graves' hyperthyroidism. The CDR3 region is CALTPMNTEAFF. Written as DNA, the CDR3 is TGTGCCCTAACCCCGATGAACACTGAAGCTTTCTTT.